This TCR beta chain was identified in a study of T cells after yellow fever vaccination. V gave up 1 base and J gave up 2 bases, with 9 bases separating them. CDR1 is SGHTA, CDR2 FQGNSA, per germline. The CDR3 covers 15 residues. Study results and limitations: Post-booster reappearance was seen for most primary-vaccination clones (96% CD4, roughly 88% CD8).

Template switching with 5'RACE generated the TCR cDNA and added a universal primer site and UMIs. Via MiXCR, TCRdb re-called the 5' RACE reads, giving one row per CDR3 protein. Of some 500,000 distinct CDR3 sequences in the sample, about 13% were seen once. With respect to this clonotype: Its specificity is unknown.

The clonotype originates from a man aged 25-40 years who received the YFV17D yellow fever vaccine. The sequences come from PBMCs, collected on the day of the yellow fever booster vaccination. V usage is TRBV7-2 and J usage is TRBJ2-1; D uncertain. DNA for the CDR3: TGTGCCAGCAGCTTAGTGGTGGGGACCTACAATGAGCAGTTCTTC. Residues: CASSLVVGTYNEQFF.